These 21 T cell receptor beta chains originate from one sample sequenced in a study of blood T cell repertoires in COVID-19 (dated by TCRdb to between 2020 and 2021). The library was obtained by the immunoSEQ multiplex PCR assay. TCRdb retrieved this table from immuneACCESS and kept in-frame rearrangements only. Not all clones are present; in checked studies, unresolved V genes account for under half, and no reason is known for the remainder. The sample table records some 95,000 clones; roughly nine tenths of these occur just once. The ten biggest clones cover under 2% of the sample. The material sequenced was peripheral blood. The receptors derive from a human donor with active COVID-19. The donor label of this sample is uncertain.

The rearrangement uses TRBV5-1 and TRBJ2-1; TRBD1 might be the D (5 bases). V was clipped by 0 bases and J by 4 bases, with 11 bases between them. Germline loops: CDR1 SGHRS, CDR2 YFSETQ. CDR3 size: 15 residues. CDR3 protein: CASSLVRAEYNEQFF. CDR3 sequence (DNA): TGCGCCAGCAGCTTGGTCAGGGCGGAGTACAATGAGCAGTTCTTC.

The rearrangement joins TRBV6-5 to TRBJ1-2, with 8 positions matching TRBD1. V was pared by 5 bases and J by 7 bases, with 9 bases of the junction left unmatched. CDR1 MNHEY and CDR2 SVGAGI come from the germline V gene. This CDR3 region has 14 residues. The CDR3 loop reads CASSTGGARRGYTF. The CDR3 DNA reads TGTGCCAGCAGTACAGGGGGTGCTAGGCGTGGCTACACCTTC.

This chain links TRBV4-3 with TRBJ2-7; 10 bases agree with TRBD2. J lost 0 bases, V lost 11 bases, and 16 bases had no gene match. In germline, CDR1 is LGHNA, CDR2 YSLEER. This CDR3 is 17 amino acids long. CDR3 nucleotide sequence: TGCGCCTCGGGAGGTAGGGCTAGCGGGGGCAGCTCCTACGAGCAGTACTTC. As protein: CASGGRASGGSSYEQYF.

The gene calls are TRBV27 and TRBJ1-1, with 10 bases fitting TRBD1. Trimming at V came to 7 bases and at J to 5 bases, leaving 13 bases not matched to a gene. CDR3 size: 16 residues. CDR1 and CDR2 from the germline V gene are MNHEY and SMNVEV (reference sequence). The CDR3 DNA reads as TGTGCCAGCACTAAGGGACAGGGGTCGAGCTTGACTGAAGCTTTCTTT. This gives the protein CASTKGQGSSLTEAFF.

The gene calls are TRBV5-1 and TRBJ1-6; D is possibly TRBD1 (5 bases). Between the trimmed V and J ends, which lost 2 bases and 6 bases, there was a span of 12 bases. There are 15 residues in the CDR3. CDR1 and CDR2 from the germline V gene are SGHRS and YFSETQ. CDR3 residues: CASSLTPGGNSPLHF. The CDR3 coding sequence is TGCGCCAGCAGCTTAACCCCGGGGGGTAATTCACCCCTCCACTTT. Full variable domain (rest looked up from reference TRBV5-1 and TRBJ1-6): KAGVTQTPRYLIKTRGQQVTLSCSPISGHRSVSWYQQTPGQGLQFLFEYFSETQRNKGNFPGRFSGRQFSNSRSEMNVSTLELGDSALYLCASSLTPGGNSPLHFGNGTRLTVT.

The rearrangement links TRBV3-1 (or the pseudogene TRBV3-2) to TRBJ2-5; D not certain. Looked up from germline, CDR1 is LGHDT and CDR2 is YNNKEL (reference sequence). The V end was cut by 2 bases, the J end by 2 bases, with 9 bases between. CDR3 length: 14 amino acids. This CDR3 is CASSQNSRQETQYF. The DNA for the CDR3 is TGTGCCAGCAGCCAAAATAGCAGACAAGAGACCCAGTACTTC.

V and J are TRBV11-3 and TRBJ2-5, with a possible D match to TRBD2 (5 bases). V dropped 5 bases and J dropped 5 bases, with 9 bases sitting between them. This CDR3 has 12 amino acids. CDR1 is SGHNT and CDR2 is YENEEA in the germline V gene. In DNA form, the CDR3 reads TGTGCCAGCAGCCTACGAGGGGAGACCCAGTACTTC. Its protein product is CASSLRGETQYF. The full variable domain, with the rest looked up from reference TRBV11-3 and TRBJ2-5, is EAGVVQSPRYKIIEKKQPVAFWCNPISGHNTLYWYLQNLGQGPELLIRYENEEAVDDSQLPKDRFSAERLKGVDSTLKIQPAELGDSAVYLCASSLRGETQYFGPGTRLLVL.

The chain combines TRBV5-4 with TRBJ2-7; unclear D gene. V was cut by 0 bases and J by 0 bases, with 10 bases left in between. The CDR3 covers 15 residues. CDR1 and CDR2 (germline): SGHNT, YYREEE (reference sequence). The chain's CDR3 is CASSLAAHYSYEQYF. The CDR3 nucleotides read TGTGCCAGCAGCTTGGCCGCACACTACTCCTACGAGCAGTACTTC.

This chain connects TRBV5-1 to TRBJ1-6; no firm D call. Trimming took 0 bases from V and 8 from J, leaving 9 bases between them. Per germline, CDR1 SGHRS and CDR2 YFSETQ. The CDR3 is made up of 14 amino acids. The CDR3 loop reads CASSLAYRDSPLHF. CDR3 in DNA: TGCGCCAGCAGCTTGGCCTACAGAGATTCACCCCTCCACTTT.

V and J are TRBV28 and TRBJ2-5; a weak D match, TRBD2 (5 bases). This CDR3 is 13 amino acids long. Germline loops: CDR1 MDHEN, CDR2 SYDVKM. V was pared by 7 bases and J by 0 bases, with 9 bases between. The CDR3 sequence is CASTPGNQETQYF. CDR3 in DNA: TGTGCCAGCACACCGGGAAACCAAGAGACCCAGTACTTC.

CDR3 loop: CASSDRGNSPLHF. The CDR3 bases are TGTGCCAGCTCGGACAGGGGCAATTCACCCCTCCACTTT. V usage is TRBV2 and J usage is TRBJ1-6; 9 bases align to TRBD1. Germline V gene lookup returns CDR1 SNHLY and CDR2 FYNNEI. J lost 7 bases, V lost 8 bases, and 3 bases had no gene match. This CDR3 is built from 13 residues. The full variable domain, completed using reference TRBV2 and TRBJ1-6, is EPEVTQTPSHQVTQMGQEVILRCVPISNHLYFYWYRQILGQKVEFLVSFYNNEISEKSEIFDDQFSVERPDGSNFTLKIRSTKLEDSAMYFCASSDRGNSPLHFGNGTRLTVT.

This chain uses TRBV11-2 with TRBJ2-7, with 12 nucleotides matching TRBD2. The CDR3 is made up of 16 amino acids. Germline CDR1 is SGHAT and CDR2 is FQNNGV. The trim removed 5 bases at V and 7 bases at J, leaving 12 bases unmatched. The CDR3 bases are TGTGCCAGCAGCCCGATACGACTAGCGGGGGTGAGGGAGCAGTACTTC. This codes for CASSPIRLAGVREQYF.

The J gene is TRBJ1-1, the V gene TRBV6-1; D remains ambiguous. The ends were cut back, 2 bases at V and 0 bases at J, with 13 bases in the middle. Germline V gene data show CDR1 as MNHNS and CDR2 as SASEGT. The CDR3 is made up of 16 amino acids. The CDR3 DNA reads TGTGCCAGCAGTGAATATTCCCCTGGCCTGAACACTGAAGCTTTCTTT. Protein product: CASSEYSPGLNTEAFF.

As DNA, the CDR3 is TGTGCCAGCAGGCAGGGGGCCAACGAGCAGTACTTC. It is translated as CASRQGANEQYF. This chain links TRBV2 with TRBJ2-7; TRBD1 matches at 8 bases. V trimming: 6 bases; J trimming: 5 bases; junction bases outside the gene matches: 3. This CDR3 has 12 residues. CDR1 is SNHLY, CDR2 FYNNEI, per germline.

A single count supports this clone. V is TRBV28 and J is TRBJ2-3, with 7 positions matching TRBD1. Germline CDR1 reads MDHEN; CDR2 reads SYDVKM. The CDR3 spans 15 residues. After removal of 6 bases from V and 3 bases from J, the junction contained 9 bases not matched to a gene. CDR3 in DNA: TGTGCCAGCAGGCCCGGGACAGACACAACAGATACGCAGTATTTT. This gives the protein CASRPGTDTTDTQYF.

This clone was detected once. The rearrangement joins TRBV2 to TRBJ2-7, with D tentatively TRBD2 (5 bases). CDR1 SNHLY and CDR2 FYNNEI come from the germline V gene. The CDR3 covers 13 residues. The V and J ends lost 6 bases and 3 bases respectively, with 12 bases between them. The CDR3 DNA reads as TGTGCCAGCAGGAGGAGGAGTAACTACGAGCAGTACTTC. It is translated as CASRRRSNYEQYF.

The chain recombines TRBV28 with TRBJ1-2; 8 bases match TRBD1. The CDR3 spans 19 residues. The V segment lost 2 bases and the J segment 3 bases; nucleotides outside the gene matches: 17. CDR1 is MDHEN and CDR2 is SYDVKM in the germline V gene. In DNA form, the CDR3 reads TGTGCCAGCAGTTTACCCTTGTGGAACGGACAGGGTGAAGACTATGGCTACACCTTC. Protein: CASSLPLWNGQGEDYGYTF.

The rearrangement uses TRBV12-5 and TRBJ1-2; D may be TRBD1 (6 bases). Germline V gene data show CDR1 as LGHNT and CDR2 as FRNRAP. The V and J ends lost 0 bases and 4 bases respectively, with 9 bases between them. This CDR3 has 14 amino acids. The CDR3 spells CASGLVGGVYGYTF. CDR3 coding DNA: TGTGCTAGTGGTTTGGTAGGGGGGGTCTATGGCTACACCTTC.

The chain uses TRBV9 and TRBJ2-3; D call uncertain. Looked up from germline, CDR1 is SGDLS and CDR2 is YYNGEE. V gave up 1 base and J gave up 2 bases, with 5 bases separating them. The length of the CDR3 is 13 residues. The CDR3 DNA is TGTGCCAGCAGCGTACTATACACAGATACGCAGTATTTT. This encodes CASSVLYTDTQYF.

The J gene is TRBJ1-2, the V gene TRBV19, with a weak D call TRBD1 (6 bases). The V and J ends lost 3 bases and 3 bases respectively, with 11 bases between them. The CDR3 covers 14 residues. CDR1 is LNHDA and CDR2 is SQIVND in the germline V gene (reference sequence). In nucleotides, the CDR3 is TGTGCCAGTAGTATCGGGGGGCCCTACTATGGCTACACCTTC. This gives the protein CASSIGGPYYGYTF. Together with reference TRBV19 and TRBJ1-2, the CDR3 gives the full variable domain: DGGITQSPKYLFRKEGQNVTLSCEQNLNHDAMYWYRQDPGQGLRLIYYSQIVNDFQKGDIAEGYSVSREKKESFPLTVTSAQKNPTAFYLCASSIGGPYYGYTFGSGTRLTVV.

The rearrangement uses TRBV14 and TRBJ1-2, with 7 bases that match TRBD1. Germline lookup yields CDR1 SGHDN and CDR2 FVKESK. This CDR3 is 13 amino acids long. V lost 0 bases, J lost 8 bases, and 3 bases stayed unmatched. CDR3 sequence reads: CASSQEWDRGYTF. For the CDR3, the DNA is TGTGCCAGCAGCCAAGAGTGGGACAGAGGCTACACCTTC.